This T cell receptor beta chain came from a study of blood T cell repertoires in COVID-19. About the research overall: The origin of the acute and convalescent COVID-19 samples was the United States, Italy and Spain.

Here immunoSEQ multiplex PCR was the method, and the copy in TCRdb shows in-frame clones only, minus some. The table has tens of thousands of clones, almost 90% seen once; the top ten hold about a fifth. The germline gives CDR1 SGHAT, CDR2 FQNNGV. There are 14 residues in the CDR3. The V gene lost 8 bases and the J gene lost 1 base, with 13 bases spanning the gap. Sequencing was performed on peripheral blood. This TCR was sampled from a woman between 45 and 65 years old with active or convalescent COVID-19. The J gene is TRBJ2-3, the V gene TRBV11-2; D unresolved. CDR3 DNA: TGTGCCAGCTGCCGCGGCGGCGGCACAGATACGCAGTATTTT. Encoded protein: CASCRGGGTDTQYF.